This T cell receptor beta chain is drawn from a study of cytomegalovirus exposure and HLA in healthy donors. The overall study: Around 85 million unique TCR sequences came from HLA-typed donors in an early release.

60 Vbeta and 13 Jbeta primers were used in PCR. Produced via immunoSEQ multiplex PCR; TCRdb's table is partial and in-frame only. The sample has about 140,000 clones, around 80% seen once. The germline CDR1 and CDR2 sequences are LNHDA and SQIVND (reference sequence). Trimming left V 5 bases short and J 4 bases short, with 8 bases between. The CDR3 extends over 12 amino acids. The clonotype originates from a man aged 35 to 55 in good health and CMV-seropositive. V is TRBV19 and J is TRBJ2-5, with a tentative D call TRBD1 (6 bases). Specimen: PBMCs. CDR3 bases: TGTGCCAGTAGTTTCAGGGGAGAGACCCAGTACTTC. This gives the protein CASSFRGETQYF.